This T cell receptor beta chain came from a study of naive and memory T cell subsets. Trimming took 4 bases from V and 7 from J, leaving 7 bases between them. The CDR3 runs 12 residues. The V gene's germline CDR1 is MNHEY and CDR2 SMNVEV (reference sequence). An equimolar mix of two oligonucleotides served as the beta constant-region primer for TRBC1 and TRBC2. Four rounds of PCR amplified the ligated cDNA using nested alpha and beta constant-region primers plus SP2. In TCRdb, the UMI-ligation and nested PCR reads were re-called with MiXCR into one record per CDR3 protein. The table includes over 100,000 distinct CDR3 sequences, 35% to 45% detected once.

The sample comprised central memory CD4+ T cells from blood. The sequence was collected from a human donor in good health. The chain joins TRBV27 to TRBJ2-2; no reliable D call. The CDR3 coding sequence is TGTGCCAGCAGTTCCCCGATCGGGGAGCTGTTTTTT. Translating it yields CASSSPIGELFF.